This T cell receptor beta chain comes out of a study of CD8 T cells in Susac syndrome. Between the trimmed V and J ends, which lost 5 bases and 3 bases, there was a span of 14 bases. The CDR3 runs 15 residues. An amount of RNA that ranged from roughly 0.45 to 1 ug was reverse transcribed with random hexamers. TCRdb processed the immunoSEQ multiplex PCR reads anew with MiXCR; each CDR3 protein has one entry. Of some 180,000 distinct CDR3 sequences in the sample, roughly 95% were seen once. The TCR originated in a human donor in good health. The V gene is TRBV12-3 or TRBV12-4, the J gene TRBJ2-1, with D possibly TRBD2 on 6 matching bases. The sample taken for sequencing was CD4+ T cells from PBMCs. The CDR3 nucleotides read TGTGCCAGCAGTCAGGGTCCGCGGGGCTACAATGAGCAGTTCTTC. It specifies CASSQGPRGYNEQFF.